This T cell receptor beta chain was profiled in a study of blood T cells in healthy people across ages. Donors were healthy Caucasian individuals from Russia aged roughly 6 to 95. Each sample used at least 6 million PBMCs. Germline-derived CDR1 and CDR2 are SGHTA and FQGNSA. CDR3 length equals 14 residues. The V and J ends lost 2 bases and 4 bases respectively, with 12 bases between them. The second PCR ran roughly 6 to 11 cycles with a sample-barcoded 5' primer and J-beta primers. A single record per CDR3 protein comes from TCRdb applying MiXCR to the 5' RACE reads. The data contain hundreds of thousands of distinct CDR3 sequences, 56% of them singletons. In its sample, this clonotype was seen a few times.

The V and J genes are TRBV7-2 and TRBJ2-7, with D possibly TRBD2 on 5 matching bases. The receptor was isolated from a man aged 35-49 years in good health. The sample consisted of blood. DNA of the CDR3: TGTGCCAGCAGCTTAATACGGGGTTCGTACGAGCAGTACTTC. Translated: CASSLIRGSYEQYF. Drawing the rest from reference TRBV7-2 and TRBJ2-7, the complete variable domain is GAGVSQSPSNKVTEKGKDVELRCDPISGHTALYWYRQSLGQGLEFLIYFQGNSAPDKSGLPSDRFSAERTGGSVSTLTIQRTQQEDSAVYLCASSLIRGSYEQYFGPGTRLTVT.